This TCR beta chain was documented in a study of beta chain features in type 1 diabetes listed by TCRdb under 2018. Background for the entire study: Patients and healthy donors did not differ in mean age, gender distribution, total cell number or subset yield. Regulatory and stem cell-like memory subsets were isolated from only 8 patients and about eight healthy donors, whereas naive and central memory subsets came from all 30 or so donors. The study compared the TCRB repertoires of sorted circulating CD4+ T cell subsets in recently diagnosed type 1 diabetes patients with those in matched healthy donors. Across all samples, fewer than 110,000,000 sorted cells were examined, and cell number per subset correlated strongly with RNA yield. Results the study describes overall, beyond this receptor: HLA sub-analyses involved small numbers of individuals, so any influence of HLA type on TCRB rearrangement remained unresolved. In all four CD4+ subsets, TCRB CDR3 length was moderately but significantly shorter in type 1 diabetes patients. Because cDNA was sequenced instead of genomic DNA, highly expressing activated cells could be over-represented, though the groups showed no difference in activation or CD3 levels. Naive, central memory and regulatory TCRB repertoires appeared more similar among patients than among healthy donors. Fewer insertions and more nucleotide deletions at VDJ recombination sites were observed in patients with type 1 diabetes, implying thymic rearrangement abnormalities. Shorter templates might be favored by PCR, yet because patient and control samples were amplified and corrected together, any such skew would affect both groups equally.

From each donor, a single peripheral blood sample of around 0.12 L on average was drawn into heparinised tubes. Naive, central memory, regulatory and stem cell-like memory CD4+ T cells were sorted on a BD FACSAria II using a panel including CD45RO, CCR7, CD25, CD127, CD95 and CD27. A purity above 95% was achieved for all sorted populations. PBMCs were isolated right away by Lymphoprep density gradient centrifugation and were stained directly, without culture. So that batch effects would be minimized, each experiment stained and sorted samples in pairs, pairing one healthy donor with one patient. A remark on this clone: Which antigen it targets is not known. No base quality values were provided; no much bigger clone lies one nucleotide off.

V sheds 1 base and J sheds 2 bases, leaving 17 bases between their ends. Based on the germline V gene, the CDR1 and CDR2 sequences are MGHRA and YSYEKL. The CDR3 goes from the cysteine to the phenylalanine over 17 residues. Kept here is only the CDR3 DNA, which spans 51 bases and is read in frame from base 1. The High Capacity cDNA Reverse Transcription Kit was used to reverse transcribe all of the isolated RNA, meaning that expressed TCRB transcripts were what got sequenced. Deep immunoSEQ sequencing was performed on naive, central memory and regulatory T cell samples, with an average of around 3.5 million total reads per sample. Sorted cells were lysed in RLT buffer, and RNA was extracted using DNase-treated RNeasy Micro or Mini kits according to cell number. Each cell subset was processed on its own to prevent cross-contamination, while patient and healthy donor samples were processed together. TCRB sequences were amplified from cDNA with the immunoSEQ multiplex PCR, producing 87-bp fragments spanning the CDR3 region. Amplicons were sequenced on the Illumina HiSeq platform. The published analysis was carried out like this. PCR bias was corrected computationally using synthetic template baselines, and reads within Hamming distance 2 were collapsed, with unmergeable singletons discarded. Reads were aligned against IMGT so that V, D and J genes, CDR3 length and insertions or deletions at six rearrangement sites could be assigned. Within each subset, clonotype counts were normalized to sorted cell number, and only after that were true diversity and Gini coefficients computed with the tcR R package. The overlap coefficient, calculated on TCRB nucleotide sequences, was used to quantify repertoire sharing. As a proxy for the pre-selection repertoire, out-of-frame TCRB sequences from naive cells were analyzed. TCRdb mirrors the immuneACCESS table, restricted to in-frame sequences. Some clones are absent from its copies; in checked studies, under half trace to an unresolved V gene, and the reason for the others is unknown. V and J calls and clone size come straight from that table; D and trimming were deduced from the DNA. In this sample the table shows about 700,000 clones, under 15% of which occur a single time. The ten most abundant clones make up around 0.022% of the sample.

The TCR originated in a young man with type 1 diabetes. Sequencing was carried out using naive CD4+ T cells from blood. The cell subset or site tag for this specimen amounts to: true naive CD4+ T cells. This chain is built from TRBV4-1 and TRBJ1-1; the D gene is perhaps TRBD1, from 6 matching bases. The CDR3 reads CASSQVGRTAANTEAFF. At the DNA level, the sequence is TGCGCCAGCAGCCAAGTAGGTAGGACAGCGGCTAACACTGAAGCTTTCTTT.